This T cell receptor (beta chain) comes out of a study of metastatic and nonmetastatic thyroid tumors. Overall study: The comparison covered peripheral blood and tumor or nodule tissue in malignant and benign thyroid patients.

This clone was seen at least ten times. As yet, its antigen is unknown. TCRdb re-processed the PCR reads through MiXCR. The table lists about 43,000 clones, 3% to 3.5% of them singletons. All patients reached thyroid surgery having received no treatment beforehand. V gave up 3 bases and J gave up 8 bases, with 11 bases separating them. The length of the CDR3 is 12 residues. Germline V gene lookup returns CDR1 SQVTM and CDR2 ANQGSEA. Study results and caveats: Malignant thyroid tumors reportedly had TCR beta diversity that was significantly higher than in benign nodules, in blood and tumor.

V gene TRBV29-1 combines with J gene TRBJ2-1, with D perhaps TRBD2 (6 bases). The origin of this receptor is a female donor with papillary thyroid cancer or a benign thyroid nodule (not recorded which). Some clones in this sample may be carry-over from other donors' samples. The specimen was blood. This CDR3 is CSVDPGVDEQFF. CDR3 nucleotide sequence: TGCAGCGTTGACCCGGGGGTGGATGAGCAGTTCTTC.